The 30 T cell receptor beta chains below were found in one sample sequenced in a study of blood T cell repertoires in COVID-19. Measured with immunoSEQ multiplex PCR; TCRdb has only the in-frame clones, and not every one. The sample lists more than 85,000 clones; roughly 76% were seen once. Sequenced material: peripheral blood. The receptors originated from a woman aged 55-69 years with acute or convalescent COVID-19.

This clone has more than one count but fewer than ten. The V and J genes are TRBV29-1 and TRBJ2-1, with D perhaps TRBD2 (5 bases). The CDR3 has 13 residues. The ends were cut back, 5 bases at V and 5 bases at J, with 13 bases in the middle. Germline values: CDR1 SQVTM, CDR2 ANQGSEA. CDR3 DNA: TGCAGCGTTTCTCGGGGATACAACAATGAGCAGTTCTTC. Its translation is CSVSRGYNNEQFF.

The chain uses TRBV6-5 and TRBJ2-7; TRBD2 is a possible D gene (6 bases). This CDR3 region has 13 residues. Germline values: CDR1 MNHEY, CDR2 SVGAGI. V was clipped by 6 bases and J by 6 bases, with 15 bases between them. The CDR3 nucleotides are TGTGCCAGCAGCTACGCGGGGATGGGCGAGCAGTACTTC. It encodes CASSYAGMGEQYF.

This clone was counted a single time. The chain employs TRBV18 and TRBJ2-7, with 7 bases aligning to TRBD1. This CDR3 is 15 amino acids long. The germline gives CDR1 KGHSH, CDR2 LQKENI. Trimming at V came to 0 bases and at J to 1 base, leaving 3 bases not matched to a gene. The CDR3 region is CASSPPWTGSYEQYF. For the CDR3, the DNA is TGTGCCAGCTCACCACCCTGGACAGGATCCTACGAGCAGTACTTC.

The chain combines TRBV2 with TRBJ1-5, with D maybe TRBD1 (5 bases). The CDR3 has 13 amino acids. CDR1 is SNHLY, CDR2 FYNNEI, per germline. Trimming took 4 bases from V and 7 from J, leaving 11 bases between them. CDR3 sequence: CASSAGGLQPQHF. The CDR3 DNA reads TGTGCCAGCAGTGCCGGGGGTCTACAGCCCCAGCATTTT. Complete variable domain (other parts from reference TRBV2 and TRBJ1-5): EPEVTQTPSHQVTQMGQEVILRCVPISNHLYFYWYRQILGQKVEFLVSFYNNEISEKSEIFDDQFSVERPDGSNFTLKIRSTKLEDSAMYFCASSAGGLQPQHFGDGTRLSIL.

This sequence joins TRBV3-1 (or the pseudogene TRBV3-2) and TRBJ1-2; D is unresolved. Germline V gene data show CDR1 as LGHDT and CDR2 as YNNKEL (reference sequence). The CDR3 totals 15 residues. V was pared by 0 bases and J by 1 base, with 9 bases between. This chain's CDR3 is CASSQDLADNYGYTF. The CDR3 coding sequence is TGTGCCAGCAGCCAAGATCTCGCGGATAACTATGGCTACACCTTC.

The CDR3 here is CASTWSAGNQPQHF. Written as DNA, the CDR3 is TGTGCCAGTACTTGGTCGGCAGGGAATCAGCCCCAGCATTTT. This chain uses TRBV19 with TRBJ1-5; perhaps TRBD1 as D (5 bases). The CDR3 extends over 14 amino acids. Per the germline V gene, CDR1 is LNHDA and CDR2 is SQIVND (reference sequence). The V gene lost 7 bases and the J gene lost 4 bases, with 14 bases spanning the gap. Full variable domain (outside the CDR3, taken from reference TRBV19 and TRBJ1-5): DGGITQSPKYLFRKEGQNVTLSCEQNLNHDAMYWYRQDPGQGLRLIYYSQIVNDFQKGDIAEGYSVSREKKESFPLTVTSAQKNPTAFYLCASTWSAGNQPQHFGDGTRLSIL.

V gene TRBV29-1 combines with J gene TRBJ1-1, with D unresolved. V lost 2 bases to trimming and J lost 1 base, with 8 bases between them. The CDR3 extends over 13 amino acids. Germline CDR1 and CDR2: SQVTM and ANQGSEA. CDR3 in amino acids: CSVERGWNTEAFF. CDR3 sequence (DNA): TGCAGCGTTGAAAGAGGATGGAACACTGAAGCTTTCTTT.

The chain uses TRBV3-1 (or the pseudogene TRBV3-2) and TRBJ2-7; D is uncertain. The germline V gene encodes CDR1 LGHDT and CDR2 YNNKEL (reference sequence). The CDR3 has 14 amino acids. The germline V and J ends were trimmed by 1 base and 0 bases, with 7 bases remaining between them. This CDR3 reads CASSQGRSSYEQYF. Written as DNA, the CDR3 is TGTGCCAGCAGCCAAGGTAGGAGCTCCTACGAGCAGTACTTC.

This chain links TRBV18 with TRBJ1-2; 7 positions match TRBD1. The V gene's germline CDR1 is KGHSH and CDR2 LQKENI. The CDR3 length is 13 residues. V lost 2 bases and J lost 13; bases outside the gene matches: 10. CDR3 residues: CASSPNDREACTF. The CDR3 DNA sequence: TGTGCCAGCTCACCAAACGACAGGGAGGCTTGCACCTTC.

The rearrangement joins TRBV5-5 to TRBJ2-4; 8 bases align to TRBD2. Germline V lookup: CDR1 SGHKS, CDR2 YYEKEE (reference sequence). The CDR3 is 15 residues long. The junction had 6 bases not matched to a gene; V was cut back by 3 bases and J by 4 bases. CDR3 residues: CASSSAGGTKNIQYF. In DNA form, the CDR3 reads TGTGCCAGCAGCTCGGCGGGGGGCACGAAAAACATTCAGTACTTC.

This sequence joins TRBV9 and TRBJ1-3, with unresolved D. Per the germline V gene, CDR1 is SGDLS and CDR2 is YYNGEE. The V gene lost 0 bases and the J gene lost 0 bases, with 4 bases spanning the gap. There are 14 residues in the CDR3. CDR3 sequence (DNA): TGTGCCAGCAGCGTAGACAGCTCTGGAAACACCATATATTTT. Translated: CASSVDSSGNTIYF.

This chain connects TRBV28 to TRBJ1-6, with 8 positions matching TRBD1. The CDR3 length is 16 residues. With V trimmed by 8 bases and J by 7 bases, 13 bases remained unmatched. In germline, CDR1 is MDHEN, CDR2 SYDVKM. CDR3: CASSEGQATGNSPLHF. DNA for the CDR3: TGTGCCAGCTCAGAGGGACAGGCAACAGGGAATTCACCCCTCCACTTT.

The chain joins TRBV29-1 to TRBJ2-1; perhaps TRBD1 as D (6 bases). The V and J ends lost 7 bases and 6 bases respectively, with 19 bases between them. The CDR3 is made up of 14 amino acids. CDR1 is SQVTM and CDR2 is ANQGSEA in the germline V gene. CDR3 nucleotide sequence: TGCAGCGCACAACAGGGTACAGGAGGCAATGAGCAGTTCTTC. It encodes CSAQQGTGGNEQFF.

This rearrangement joins TRBV7-3 to TRBJ1-5, with 7 bases identical to TRBD1. In germline, CDR1 is SGHTA, CDR2 FQGTGA. The length of the CDR3 is 19 residues. With V trimmed by 5 bases and J by 0 bases, 16 bases remained unmatched. In nucleotides, the CDR3 is TGTGCCAGCAGCCCCCGTACAAGGGGGCTTTCGAATAGCAATCAGCCCCAGCATTTT. Translating gives CASSPRTRGLSNSNQPQHF. Complete variable domain (other parts from reference TRBV7-3 and TRBJ1-5): GAGVSQTPSNKVTEKGKYVELRCDPISGHTALYWYRQSLGQGPEFLIYFQGTGAADDSGLPNDRFFAVRPEGSVSTLKIQRTERGDSAVYLCASSPRTRGLSNSNQPQHFGDGTRLSIL.

The genes are TRBV6-2 or TRBV6-3 and TRBJ1-6; no firm D call. V lost 2 bases and J 6 bases, leaving 11 bases between the germline ends. CDR3 length: 15 amino acids. Germline lookup yields CDR1 MNHEY and CDR2 SVGEGT. CDR3 protein: CASSYAVVTNSPLHF. CDR3 DNA: TGTGCCAGCAGTTACGCGGTCGTCACTAATTCACCCCTCCACTTT.

The chain has TRBV9 and TRBJ2-2; D uncertain. This CDR3 contains 15 residues. V lost 0 bases, J lost 8 bases, and 14 bases lay in between. Per the germline V gene, CDR1 is SGDLS and CDR2 is YYNGEE. Here the CDR3 DNA reads TGTGCCAGCAGCGTAGATAGTTTGGTGTCTGGGGAGCTGTTTTTT. Translation: CASSVDSLVSGELFF.

This CDR3 is CASSLALGAYNEQFF. The CDR3 nucleotides are TGTGCCAGCAGCTTAGCGCTGGGAGCCTACAATGAGCAGTTCTTC. This chain connects TRBV7-8 to TRBJ2-1, with a tentative D call TRBD2 (5 bases). The germline V and J ends were trimmed by 0 bases and 2 bases, with 8 bases remaining between them. Per germline, CDR1 SGHVS and CDR2 FQNEAQ. The CDR3 is 15 amino acids.

This sequence joins TRBV28 and TRBJ2-1; 7 bases match TRBD2. The CDR3 extends over 16 amino acids. The V segment lost 7 bases and the J segment 8 bases; nucleotides outside the gene matches: 17. The germline CDR1 and CDR2 sequences are MDHEN and SYDVKM. The CDR3 loop is CASKMGDGRFSHEQFF. The CDR3 bases are TGTGCCAGCAAAATGGGGGACGGGAGGTTTTCGCATGAGCAGTTCTTC.

V and J are TRBV19 and TRBJ1-4; 8 bases map to TRBD1. This CDR3 spans 15 amino acids. V lost 6 bases, J lost 5 bases, and 8 bases stayed unmatched. CDR1 LNHDA and CDR2 SQIVND come from the germline V gene (reference sequence). The CDR3 DNA reads TGTGCCAGTAGACAATCGACAGGGGAGAATGAAAAACTGTTTTTT. As protein: CASRQSTGENEKLFF. The entire variable domain, with the rest obtained from reference TRBV19 and TRBJ1-4, is as follows: DGGITQSPKYLFRKEGQNVTLSCEQNLNHDAMYWYRQDPGQGLRLIYYSQIVNDFQKGDIAEGYSVSREKKESFPLTVTSAQKNPTAFYLCASRQSTGENEKLFFGSGTQLSVL.

The V call is TRBV5-4, the J call TRBJ2-2; TRBD2 aligns across 11 bases. CDR1 and CDR2 from the germline V gene are SGHNT and YYREEE (reference sequence). With 4 bases clipped from V and 9 bases from J, the junction kept 5 bases outside the gene matches. This CDR3 spans 14 amino acids. The CDR3 nucleotides are TGTGCCAGCAGCATTAGCGGGGGGGACCGGGAGCTGTTTTTT. Translation: CASSISGGDRELFF.

The CDR3 nucleotides read TGCGCCAGCAGTGAGTCGATCTGGGGAGGGATAACTGAAGCTTTCTTT. It is translated as CASSESIWGGITEAFF. The gene calls are TRBV10-2 and TRBJ1-1; D unresolved. Between the trimmed V and J ends, which lost 0 bases and 5 bases, there was a span of 16 bases. The V gene's germline CDR1 is WSHSY and CDR2 SAAADI. The CDR3 totals 16 residues.

This clone was seen only a few times. The chain is built from TRBV5-4 and TRBJ2-7; D is perhaps TRBD1 (6 bases). CDR3 length: 16 amino acids. Trimming cost V 4 bases and J 1 base, with 18 bases left between them. Looked up from germline, CDR1 is SGHNT and CDR2 is YYREEE (reference sequence). The CDR3 sequence: CASSPNSGHLSYEQYF. The CDR3, as DNA: TGTGCCAGCAGCCCGAACTCGGGACATCTGTCCTACGAGCAGTACTTC.

The rearrangement joins TRBV7-9 to TRBJ1-6; D is uncertain. The CDR3 totals 15 residues. Trimming left V 5 bases short and J 3 bases short, with 11 bases between. Germline V gene sequence: CDR1 SEHNR, CDR2 FQNEAQ (reference sequence). The CDR3 DNA sequence: TGTGCCAGCAGCCCTGGCGGGCTCTATAATTCACCCCTCCACTTT. It translates to CASSPGGLYNSPLHF.

The J gene is TRBJ2-1, the V gene TRBV6-6; TRBD1 aligns across 10 bases. Germline CDR1 reads MNHNY; CDR2 reads SVGAGI (reference sequence). Losses at the gene ends were 5 bases for V and 3 bases for J; bases not matched to a gene: 7. CDR3 size: 16 residues. CDR3 sequence (DNA): TGTGCCAGCAGTCCATCCCGGACAGGGGGCTACAATGAGCAGTTCTTC. It codes for CASSPSRTGGYNEQFF.

The chain couples TRBV7-9 to TRBJ1-2, with D uncertain. There are 12 residues in the CDR3. Germline-derived CDR1 and CDR2 are SEHNR and FQNEAQ (reference sequence). Trimming took 0 bases from V and 8 from J, leaving 7 bases between them. DNA of the CDR3: TGTGCCAGCAGCTTAGCGAGGAGAGGCTACACCTTC. Its translation: CASSLARRGYTF. Filled out from reference TRBV7-9 and TRBJ1-2, the complete variable domain reads DTGVSQNPRHKITKRGQNVTFRCDPISEHNRLYWYRQTLGQGPEFLTYFQNEAQLEKSRLLSDRFSAERPKGSFSTLEIQRTEQGDSAMYLCASSLARRGYTFGSGTRLTVV.

V and J are TRBV19 and TRBJ2-7; 7 nucleotides line up with TRBD1. CDR1 and CDR2 (germline): LNHDA, SQIVND (reference sequence). This CDR3 has 15 residues. The V and J ends lost 5 bases and 1 base, in that order; junction bases with no gene match: 8. Here the CDR3 reads CASSPRPGGSYEQYF. CDR3 DNA: TGTGCCAGTAGTCCCCGTCCAGGGGGATCCTACGAGCAGTACTTC.

This clone was observed a few times. This chain uses TRBV11-3 with TRBJ1-5, with 8 bases identical to TRBD1. Germline V gives CDR1 SGHNT, CDR2 YENEEA. V gave up 0 bases and J gave up 3 bases; unmatched junction bases: 7. The length of the CDR3 is 17 residues. The CDR3 coding sequence is TGTGCCAGCAGCTTAGATCGGATGGACAGGGCCAATCAGCCCCAGCATTTT. It codes for CASSLDRMDRANQPQHF.

The chain joins TRBV3-1 (or the pseudogene TRBV3-2) to TRBJ2-2; TRBD2 matches 7 bases. V was clipped by 4 bases and J by 5 bases; unmatched bases: 4. The V gene's germline CDR1 is LGHDT and CDR2 YNNKEL (reference sequence). CDR3 size: 14 residues. The CDR3 bases are TGTGCCAGCAGCCCTAGACTAGCTACCGGGGAGCTGTTTTTT. Translated, it gives CASSPRLATGELFF.

The chain recombines TRBV12-3 or TRBV12-4 with TRBJ2-3, with D possibly being TRBD2 (5 bases). V lost 3 bases and J 2 bases, leaving 6 bases between the germline ends. CDR3 length: 13 residues. CDR3 sequence: CASSLDSTDTQYF. The CDR3 nucleotides are TGTGCCAGCAGTTTGGACTCCACAGATACGCAGTATTTT.

This chain joins TRBV3-1 (or the pseudogene TRBV3-2) and TRBJ1-2; TRBD1 matches 8 bases. V shed 1 base and J 7 bases; nucleotides not matched to a gene: 8. Germline V gives CDR1 LGHDT, CDR2 YNNKEL (reference sequence). The CDR3 is 15 amino acids. The CDR3 bases are TGTGCCAGCAGCCAAGTGGGCAGGGGGCAAGTTGGCTACACCTTC. This sequence encodes CASSQVGRGQVGYTF.